These 32 T cell receptor beta chains share one sample of origin, sequenced in a study of identical twins. TCRdb reprocessed the 5' RACE reads via MiXCR and lists one record per CDR3 protein. The table shows 450,000 or so distinct CDR3 sequences, with more than 13% occurring only once. The same data also went into a second study, on yellow fever vaccine responses in identical twins.

The sequencing input was CD4+ T cells sorted from blood. All receptors derive from a woman aged 18-29 years in good health.

This clonotype was seen only a few times. This chain uses TRBV2 with TRBJ1-2; 7 positions match TRBD1. The V and J ends lost 6 bases and 4 bases, in that order; junction bases with no gene match: 11. CDR1 and CDR2 from the germline V gene are SNHLY and FYNNEI. This CDR3 comprises 15 residues. CDR3 sequence reads: CASSRPGTDPYGYTF. The CDR3 DNA is TGTGCCAGCAGCCGCCCCGGGACAGACCCCTATGGCTACACCTTC.

V and J are TRBV30 and TRBJ2-3; 13 positions agree with TRBD2. CDR3 length equals 14 residues. Trimming took 5 bases from V and 4 from J; bases not matched to a gene: 3. Germline CDR1 and CDR2: GTSNPN and SVGIG (reference sequence). CDR3 protein: CAWRTSGSADTQYF. The DNA of the CDR3 is TGTGCCTGGCGGACTAGCGGGAGCGCAGATACGCAGTATTTT. Drawing the rest from reference TRBV30 and TRBJ2-3, the complete variable domain is SQTIHQWPATLVQPVGSPLSLECTVEGTSNPNLYWYRQAAGRGLQLLFYSVGIGQISSEVPQNLSASRPQDRQFILSSKKLLLSDSGFYLCAWRTSGSADTQYFGPGTRLTVL.

Note on this clonotype: Germline and junction disagree at one end, which may indicate a read error. CDR3 bases: TGTGCCTGGGGGGACTTGATGAGGTATTTC. The encoded protein is CAWGDLMRYF. The rearrangement joins TRBV30 to TRBJ2-7, with D perhaps TRBD2 (6 bases). This CDR3 is 10 amino acids long. Germline loops: CDR1 GTSNPN, CDR2 SVGIG (reference sequence).

This clonotype was found a few times. V gene TRBV4-3 combines with J gene TRBJ2-4; D gene uncertain. The germline V and J ends were trimmed by 0 bases and 1 base, with 10 bases remaining between them. The germline CDR1 and CDR2 sequences are LGHNA and YSLEER. The CDR3 runs to 16 residues. CDR3 in amino acids: CASSQEELGAKNIQYF. In DNA form, the CDR3 reads TGCGCCAGCAGCCAAGAAGAACTCGGGGCCAAAAACATTCAGTACTTC.

The rearrangement joins TRBV20-1 to TRBJ2-3; D is perhaps TRBD2 (6 bases). The V end was cut by 6 bases, the J end by 5 bases, with 12 bases between. CDR3 length: 12 amino acids. Germline-derived CDR1 and CDR2 are DFQATT and SNEGSKA (reference sequence). The CDR3 nucleotides read TGCAGTGCCATTGGGGGGAGAGATACGCAGTATTTT. Residues: CSAIGGRDTQYF.

This clonotype was detected only a few times. This sequence joins TRBV6-2 or TRBV6-3 and TRBJ2-1; D call uncertain. The germline V and J ends were trimmed by 0 bases and 0 bases, with 9 bases remaining between them. CDR1 and CDR2 from the germline V gene are MNHEY and SVGEGT. The CDR3 spans 16 residues. CDR3 in amino acids: CASSYSGLSSYNEQFF. Written as DNA, the CDR3 is TGTGCCAGCAGTTACTCTGGGCTTAGCTCCTACAATGAGCAGTTCTTC.

There are a few counts of this clonotype. This chain connects TRBV5-1 to TRBJ2-5, with no clear D. V lost 7 bases, J lost 1 base, and 14 bases lay in between. CDR3 size: 14 residues. Germline V gene sequence: CDR1 SGHRS, CDR2 YFSETQ. As DNA, the CDR3 is TGCGCCAGCCGGAATAGTGTCAGCCAAGAGACCCAGTACTTC. As protein: CASRNSVSQETQYF. Full variable domain (remainder filled in from reference TRBV5-1 and TRBJ2-5): KAGVTQTPRYLIKTRGQQVTLSCSPISGHRSVSWYQQTPGQGLQFLFEYFSETQRNKGNFPGRFSGRQFSNSRSEMNVSTLELGDSALYLCASRNSVSQETQYFGPGTRLLVL.

This rearrangement joins TRBV7-2 to TRBJ2-3; D might be TRBD1 (6 bases). The CDR3 spans 15 residues. Trimming left V 5 bases short and J 6 bases short, with 18 bases between. CDR1 and CDR2 from the germline V gene are SGHTA and FQGNSA. CDR3 sequence: CASSPGQLSRDTQYF. CDR3 sequence (DNA): TGTGCCAGCAGCCCGGGACAACTTTCTAGGGATACGCAGTATTTT.

This clonotype has a handful of counts. This sequence joins TRBV12-3 or TRBV12-4 and TRBJ2-7; TRBD2 matches at 8 bases. After removal of 5 bases from V and 5 bases from J, the junction contained 11 bases not matched to a gene. The CDR3 is 15 residues long. CDR3 sequence: CASSKYGRDVNEQYF. The CDR3 bases are TGTGCCAGCAGTAAATACGGGAGGGATGTCAACGAGCAGTACTTC.

This clonotype appeared a few times. The chain carries TRBV6-2 or TRBV6-3 and TRBJ2-2; D is perhaps TRBD1 (6 bases). The length of the CDR3 is 15 residues. Trimming took off 6 bases at V and 5 bases at J, with 16 bases between the two ends. Germline V gene lookup returns CDR1 MNHEY and CDR2 SVGEGT. CDR3 in DNA: TGTGCCAGCAGCCCGGGGACAATTGGTACCGGGGAGCTGTTTTTT. Amino acid sequence: CASSPGTIGTGELFF.

This clonotype has more than one count but fewer than ten. The rearrangement uses TRBV11-2 and TRBJ2-1; D is unresolved. This CDR3 has 14 amino acids. Trimming took 1 base from V and 5 from J, leaving 9 bases between them. The germline V gene has CDR1 SGHAT and CDR2 FQNNGV. The CDR3 coding sequence is TGTGCCAGCAGCTTAGGGTACAGTCACAATGAGCAGTTCTTC. Translation gives CASSLGYSHNEQFF.

This clonotype was found a few times. Sequence at one end of the junction differs from germline and may be a read error. The chain is built from TRBV4-3 and TRBJ2-7, with D tentatively TRBD2 (6 bases). Germline-derived CDR1 and CDR2 are LGHNA and YSLEER. There are 17 residues in the CDR3. The CDR3 region has the DNA TGCGCCAGCAGCGAAGATACGGTGCGGGCCGGGAGCTACGAGCAGTACTTC. Residues: CASSEDTVRAGSYEQYF.

This clonotype was observed a few times. The V call is TRBV12-3 or TRBV12-4, the J call TRBJ2-7, with D perhaps matching TRBD1 (5 bases). This CDR3 is built from 14 residues. The V end lost 1 base, the J end lost 6 bases, and 13 bases lay between the germline ends. The CDR3, as DNA: TGTGCCAGCAGTTTAGGGCAGGGCTTTGGCGAGCAGTACTTC. Amino acids: CASSLGQGFGEQYF.

The chain has TRBV11-2 and TRBJ1-6; D call uncertain. CDR1 SGHAT and CDR2 FQNNGV come from the germline V gene. The CDR3 extends over 13 amino acids. V was cut by 0 bases and J by 7 bases, with 4 bases left in between. The CDR3 loop is CASSLDHNSPLHF. The CDR3 region has the DNA TGTGCCAGCAGCTTAGATCACAATTCACCCCTCCACTTT.

The CDR3 DNA is TGCGCCAGCAGCTTGATATGGGGATCCGGGGAGCTGTTTTTT. It translates to CASSLIWGSGELFF. The chain recombines TRBV5-1 with TRBJ2-2; D is undetermined. V was cut by 1 base and J by 6 bases, with 10 bases left in between. CDR1 and CDR2 from the germline V gene are SGHRS and YFSETQ. This CDR3 has 14 residues.

This clonotype came up a few times. This chain connects TRBV7-2 to TRBJ2-1; weak D call: TRBD2 (5 bases). This CDR3 spans 15 amino acids. Germline CDR1 SGHTA, CDR2 FQGNSA. Trimming took 0 bases from V and 4 from J, leaving 10 bases between them. The CDR3 here is CASSLAWRGYNEQFF. CDR3 bases: TGTGCCAGCAGCTTAGCATGGCGAGGGTACAATGAGCAGTTCTTC.

This clonotype was recorded a few times. This sequence joins TRBV4-3 and TRBJ2-7; 9 nucleotides agree with TRBD2. After removal of 4 bases from V and 3 bases from J, the junction contained 10 bases not matched to a gene. The germline CDR1 and CDR2 sequences are LGHNA and YSLEER. This CDR3 spans 16 amino acids. The CDR3 spells CASSPAVAAGGYEQYF. CDR3 nucleotide sequence: TGCGCCAGCAGCCCAGCCGTAGCAGCGGGAGGCTACGAGCAGTACTTC.

The V and J genes are TRBV7-2 and TRBJ2-7; a weak D match, TRBD2 (5 bases). In germline, CDR1 is SGHTA, CDR2 FQGNSA. The CDR3 contains 15 residues. V lost 2 bases and J 0 bases, leaving 11 bases between the germline ends. The CDR3 sequence is CASSLSSLVSYEQYF. The CDR3 DNA is TGTGCCAGCAGCTTATCTAGCCTAGTCTCCTACGAGCAGTACTTC. Full variable domain (outside the CDR3, taken from reference TRBV7-2 and TRBJ2-7): GAGVSQSPSNKVTEKGKDVELRCDPISGHTALYWYRQSLGQGLEFLIYFQGNSAPDKSGLPSDRFSAERTGGSVSTLTIQRTQQEDSAVYLCASSLSSLVSYEQYFGPGTRLTVT.

This clonotype has just a few counts. This chain links TRBV5-1 with TRBJ2-7; 8 bases agree with TRBD1. There are 14 residues in the CDR3. Germline CDR1 reads SGHRS; CDR2 reads YFSETQ. The V and J ends lost 4 bases and 7 bases, in that order; junction bases with no gene match: 10. The chain's CDR3 is CASSLDRDVGEQYF. The CDR3 region has the DNA TGCGCCAGCAGCCTGGACAGGGACGTAGGTGAGCAGTACTTC.

The genes are TRBV10-3 and TRBJ2-1; 11 bases line up with TRBD2. The CDR3 covers 18 residues. Trimming cost V 5 bases and J 4 bases; bases outside gene matches: 13. CDR1 is ENHRY, CDR2 SYGVKD, per germline. The CDR3: CAISPTLRLAGLYNEQFF. As DNA, the CDR3 is TGTGCCATCAGTCCCACCTTAAGACTAGCGGGATTATACAATGAGCAGTTCTTC.

In its sample, this clonotype was seen many times. The chain links TRBV20-1 to TRBJ2-7, with D uncertain. The germline V and J ends were trimmed by 0 bases and 1 base, with 7 bases remaining between them. This CDR3 contains 13 residues. The germline gives CDR1 DFQATT, CDR2 SNEGSKA (reference sequence). The CDR3 here is CSAREGRSYEQYF. The CDR3 DNA reads as TGCAGTGCTAGAGAGGGCAGATCCTACGAGCAGTACTTC.

The chain combines TRBV5-5 with TRBJ1-5; TRBD1 agrees at 9 bases. Germline V gene data show CDR1 as SGHKS and CDR2 as YYEKEE (reference sequence). Trimming at V came to 3 bases and at J to 6 bases, leaving 13 bases not matched to a gene. The CDR3 has 17 amino acids. CDR3 in DNA: TGTGCCAGCAGCTCTCGACAGGGGGGCTCCTCAACTCAGCCCCAGCATTTT. This codes for CASSSRQGGSSTQPQHF.

This clonotype showed up just a few times. The J gene is TRBJ2-3, the V gene TRBV11-2; D might be TRBD1 or TRBD2, each matching 5 bases. The germline V and J ends were trimmed by 2 bases and 1 base, with 16 bases remaining between them. Germline V CDR1 and CDR2: SGHAT, FQNNGV. CDR3 length: 17 amino acids. This CDR3 is CASSLRGWGFGTDTQYF. DNA for the CDR3: TGTGCCAGCAGCTTAAGGGGATGGGGGTTTGGCACAGATACGCAGTATTTT.

The genes are TRBV12-3 or TRBV12-4 and TRBJ1-5; a weak D match, TRBD1 (5 bases). V dropped 3 bases and J dropped 7 bases, with 13 bases sitting between them. This CDR3 has 14 residues. The CDR3 here is CASSFEGFGQPQHF. The CDR3 coding sequence is TGTGCCAGCAGTTTTGAGGGGTTTGGGCAGCCCCAGCATTTT.

The chain carries TRBV20-1 and TRBJ1-5; D gene unclear. The ends were cut back, 1 base at V and 3 bases at J, with 13 bases in the middle. The CDR3 is 15 amino acids. Germline assignment: CDR1 DFQATT and CDR2 SNEGSKA (reference sequence). The CDR3 DNA reads TGCAGTGCTAGAGGCCTGAGAGGGTCCAATCAGCCCCAGCATTTT. This codes for CSARGLRGSNQPQHF.

CDR3: CASSSTGEANIQYF. CDR3 in DNA: TGCGCCAGCAGCTCGACAGGGGAAGCAAACATTCAGTACTTC. The chain links TRBV5-1 to TRBJ2-4, with 8 bases matching TRBD1. The CDR3 loop spans 14 amino acids. Losses at the gene ends were 3 bases for V and 6 bases for J; bases not matched to a gene: 5. The germline gives CDR1 SGHRS, CDR2 YFSETQ.

This clonotype was seen many times. The CDR3 here is CATNPGYTGELFF. The CDR3 DNA is TGCGCCACAAACCCGGGTTACACCGGGGAGCTGTTTTTT. This chain links TRBV5-1 with TRBJ2-2, with D unclear. The CDR3 totals 13 residues. The ends were cut back, 9 bases at V and 3 bases at J, with 12 bases in the middle. The germline V gene has CDR1 SGHRS and CDR2 YFSETQ.

This clonotype turned up a few times. The chain links TRBV28 to TRBJ1-2; D is unclear. This CDR3 contains 13 residues. V was clipped by 5 bases and J by 0 bases, with 7 bases between them. Germline CDR1 reads MDHEN; CDR2 reads SYDVKM. The CDR3 region is CASSIPANYGYTF. Written as DNA, the CDR3 is TGTGCCAGCAGTATTCCAGCTAACTATGGCTACACCTTC.

J is TRBJ2-1 and V is TRBV15; D is perhaps TRBD1 or TRBD2 (6 bases each). The germline CDR1 and CDR2 sequences are LNHNV and YYDKDF (reference sequence). The CDR3 sequence is 17 residues long. V was shortened by 6 bases and J by 4 bases, with 22 bases between the two germline ends. This CDR3 reads CATSGEGTRGVYNEQFF. The CDR3 region has the DNA TGTGCCACCAGTGGTGAGGGGACAAGGGGGGTTTACAATGAGCAGTTCTTC.

At least ten counts were recorded for this clonotype. The chain carries TRBV12-3 or TRBV12-4 and TRBJ2-1; 14 nucleotides agree with TRBD2. The V gene end was trimmed by 0 bases and the J gene end by 7 bases; junction bases not matched to a gene: 5. This CDR3 has 17 amino acids. The chain's CDR3 is CASSLAGLAGVINEQFF. In DNA, the CDR3 is TGTGCCAGCAGTTTAGCGGGACTAGCGGGAGTAATTAATGAGCAGTTCTTC.

This clonotype has a handful of counts. This chain joins TRBV12-3 or TRBV12-4 and TRBJ2-5; 8 nucleotides agree with TRBD2. The junction had 8 bases not matched to a gene; V was cut back by 6 bases and J by 5 bases. The CDR3 runs to 14 residues. CDR3 sequence: CASRHPGGAETQYF. The CDR3 bases are TGTGCCAGCAGACACCCCGGGGGGGCGGAGACCCAGTACTTC.

The rearrangement uses TRBV28 and TRBJ2-7; 9 bases are a match to TRBD2. Germline CDR1 reads MDHEN; CDR2 reads SYDVKM. The ends lost 4 bases at V and 3 bases at J; junction bases unmatched: 10. The CDR3 runs 16 residues. The CDR3 sequence is CASSSGGGGVLYEQYF. The CDR3, as DNA: TGTGCCAGCAGTTCGGGCGGCGGGGGGGTCCTCTACGAGCAGTACTTC.